What follows is one TCR beta chain and its context. Its antigen remains unknown. The sample is drawn from a study of shared clonotypes between healthy human individuals. Study at large: A couple of women and a few men aged 18 to 49 made up the donors. Per-donor plates numbered three CD4 naive, three CD4 memory, two CD8 naive and one CD8 memory.

V was pared by 6 bases and J by 5 bases, with 16 bases between. Germline CDR1 reads MDHEN; CDR2 reads SYDVKM. CDR3 length: 14 amino acids. Overall study findings and caveats: It was anticipated that sequencing depth would influence how many clonotypes donors shared.

Libraries were prepared by immunoSEQ multiplex PCR; TCRdb keeps only in-frame clonotypes and omits some of them. There are some 2.4 million clones in the sample; roughly 93% occur only once, and about 0.39% lies in the top ten. The donor cohort consisted entirely of Caucasian adults residing in Nashville, Tennessee. The clonotype was recovered from a man aged 18 to 29 in good health. Some clones in this sample may be carry-over from other donors' samples. Sequencing was performed on naive CD4+ T cells from PBMCs. Sample subset: CD45RA+ positively selected. The chain has TRBV28 and TRBJ2-5; D is possibly TRBD1 (6 bases). CDR3 bases: TGTGCCAGCAGCCGCCTTCACAGGGCGGAGACCCAGTACTTC. It specifies CASSRLHRAETQYF. Together with reference TRBV28 and TRBJ2-5, the CDR3 gives the full variable domain: DVKVTQSSRYLVKRTGEKVFLECVQDMDHENMFWYRQDPGLGLRLIYFSYDVKMKEKGDIPEGYSVSREKKERFSLILESASTNQTSMYLCASSRLHRAETQYFGPGTRLLVL.